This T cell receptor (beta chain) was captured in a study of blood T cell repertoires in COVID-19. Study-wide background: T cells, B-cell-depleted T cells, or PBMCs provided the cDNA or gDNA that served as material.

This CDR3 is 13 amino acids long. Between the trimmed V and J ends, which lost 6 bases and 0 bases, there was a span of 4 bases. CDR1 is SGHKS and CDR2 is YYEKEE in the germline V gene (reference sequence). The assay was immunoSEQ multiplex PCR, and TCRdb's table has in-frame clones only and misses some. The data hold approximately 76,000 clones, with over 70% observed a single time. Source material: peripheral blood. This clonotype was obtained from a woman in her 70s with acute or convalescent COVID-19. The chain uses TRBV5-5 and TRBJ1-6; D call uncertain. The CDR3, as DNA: TGTGCCAGCATGAGCTCCTATAATTCACCCCTCCACTTT. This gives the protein CASMSSYNSPLHF. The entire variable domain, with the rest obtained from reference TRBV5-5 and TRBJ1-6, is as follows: DAGVTQSPTHLIKTRGQQVTLRCSPISGHKSVSWYQQVLGQGPQFIFQYYEKEERGRGNFPDRFSARQFPNYSSELNVNALLLGDSALYLCASMSSYNSPLHFGNGTRLTVT.